The T cell receptor (beta chain) described here comes from a study of tumor-infiltrating lymphocytes in primary liver carcinoma. Whole-study context: The study obtained roughly 3.5 to 7.13 million productive TCRbeta reads per sample, similar across tissue types.

The tissue used was unsorted bulk material of about 19-34 mg. RNA and DNA were co-extracted from it with the AllPrep DNA/RNA mini kit. Five separate regions per tumor were sampled. Each of the tumor samples contained in excess of 80% viable tumor cells. Whole-study findings and limits: Significantly greater top-250-clone fractions characterized tumors relative to blood (p = 0.039).

Reverse transcription of approximately 520 ng total RNA with a constant-region primer produced TCR beta cDNA. TCR beta libraries came from three nested multiplex PCR rounds using slightly modified ARM-PCR. The first two PCR rounds used TRBV1-TRBV30 forward primers with a C-beta reverse primer, approximately 11 cycles each. TCRdb ran MiXCR on the multiplex PCR reads and lists one entry per CDR3 protein. In the table there are 84,000 or so distinct CDR3 sequences, 72% of which are singletons. With 10 bases clipped from V and 4 bases from J, the junction kept 14 bases outside the gene matches. CDR3 length equals 15 residues. Germline V gives CDR1 MNHEY, CDR2 SVGEGT. A note on this clonotype: As yet, its antigen is unknown.

The TCR originated in a man between 40 and 49 years old with primary liver carcinoma and hepatitis B virus infection. V usage is TRBV6-2 or TRBV6-3 and J usage is TRBJ2-7, with 9 bases lining up with TRBD2. Sequencing input: liver tumor tissue from sampling region 1. Subset in this sample: tumor region T1, superior pole. In DNA, the CDR3 is TGTGCCAACAGACCCGGGACTAGCTGGGCGTACGAGCAGTACTTC. This translates into CANRPGTSWAYEQYF.